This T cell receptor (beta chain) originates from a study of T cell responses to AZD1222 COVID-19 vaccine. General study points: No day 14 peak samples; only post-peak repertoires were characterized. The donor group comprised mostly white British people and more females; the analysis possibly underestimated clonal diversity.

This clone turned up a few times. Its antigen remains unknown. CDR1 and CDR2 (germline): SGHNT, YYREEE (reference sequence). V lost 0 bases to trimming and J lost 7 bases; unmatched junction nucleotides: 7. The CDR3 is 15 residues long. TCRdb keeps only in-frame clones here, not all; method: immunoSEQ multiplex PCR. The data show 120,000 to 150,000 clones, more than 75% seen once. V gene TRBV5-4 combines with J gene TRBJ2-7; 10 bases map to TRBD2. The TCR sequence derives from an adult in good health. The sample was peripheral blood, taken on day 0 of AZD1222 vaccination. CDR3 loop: CASSLDLAGAQEQYF. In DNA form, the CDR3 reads TGTGCCAGCAGCTTGGATCTAGCGGGAGCACAGGAGCAGTACTTC.